This T cell receptor beta chain was observed in a study of OX40 agonist ivuxolimab in advanced cancers. About the full investigation: Ivuxolimab was an agonistic, fully human IgG2 monoclonal antibody directed against OX40 (CD134), a costimulatory receptor. Intravenous ivuxolimab was administered to patients every 2 weeks at six dose levels: 0.01, 0.1, 0.3, 1.5, 3 and 10 mg/kg. Among the roughly 54 dose-escalation patients, 19 had hepatocellular carcinoma, 15 or so melanoma, 9 renal cell carcinoma and 9 head and neck cancer. In the dose-escalation cohort, 82.7% of patients were male, and the mean age was approximately 55 years, with a range of about 20 to 79. Patients were allowed to have had prior anti-PD-1, anti-PD-L1 or anti-CTLA-4 therapy, and approximately 40% of the dose-escalation patients had previously received checkpoint inhibitors. Partial responses occurred in three dose-escalation patients: two with cutaneous melanoma and one with hepatocellular carcinoma. Peripheral TCRbeta sequencing aimed to test whether ivuxolimab altered TCR sequence diversity and caused clonal T-cell expansion. The paper covers the monotherapy dose-escalation part of the phase I ivuxolimab trial, which included N of about 50 patients. Points the paper makes about the study in general: At doses of 0.1 to 3.0 mg/kg, clonal expansion of both CD4+ and CD8+ blood T cells was observed from baseline to week 6. Antigen specificity was not determined for the clonally expanded peripheral T cells. Low levels of normalized T-cell clonal expansion were also seen in some patients who did not respond. In the 0.1-3.0 mg/kg groups, partial responders were among the patients with the lowest normalized peripheral clonal expansion, particularly in CD8+ T cells. After ivuxolimab, CD8+ T cells had more expanded clones than CD4+ T cells on average.

Patients with a history of autoimmune disease or receiving systemic immunosuppression were excluded from the trial. Peripheral blood for TCR sequencing was collected from all dose cohorts at baseline, on cycle 4 day 1, and on cycle 7 day 1. Samples came from an open-label, multicenter, first-in-human phase I dose-escalation trial of ivuxolimab. Adults with locally advanced or metastatic melanoma, renal cell carcinoma, hepatocellular carcinoma or head and neck squamous cell carcinoma were enrolled in the trial. Before TCR sequencing, CD4+ T cells and CD8+ T cells from peripheral blood were sorted into separate populations. This clone showed up just once. Its antigen is unknown. No base quality values were provided; no much bigger clone lies one nucleotide off. The germline V gene provides CDR1 SGHAT and CDR2 FQNNGV. From its cysteine to its phenylalanine, the CDR3 spans 14 amino acids. The read is trimmed to its CDR3 DNA, 42 bases read in frame from base 1. V drops 5 bases and J drops 7 bases, leaving 12 bases in between.

Genomic DNA was extracted from sorted cells for sequencing of the TCRbeta CDR3 region. TCRbeta CDR3 regions were sequenced using the immunoSEQ Assay. This is the immuneACCESS table as TCRdb keeps it, with only in-frame sequences that have V and J called. A part of the clones is gone; compared with another copy, unresolved V genes explain less than half, and the rest is unexplained. The sample has 99,000 or so clones on record, approximately 94% of them singletons. 0.15% to 0.2% of the sample belongs to the ten largest clones. The sequence came from an adult with an advanced solid tumor such as melanoma, head and neck, liver or kidney cancer. The sample in question was CD4+ or CD8+ T cells sorted from blood, obtained in a trial of the OX40 agonist ivuxolimab. The chain employs TRBV11-2 and TRBJ1-6; perhaps TRBD1 is the D gene, with 5 bases matching. The DNA reads TGTGCCAGCAGCGGGGCCCCACGGAATTCACCCCTCCACTTT. Its coded protein is CASSGAPRNSPLHF.